A selection of T cell receptor beta chains follows, all from one sample in a study of T-cell reconstitution after alpha-beta-depleted transplantation in children. TCRdb re-called the PCR reads through MiXCR, storing one row per CDR3 protein. The sample includes around 440,000 distinct CDR3 sequences, about 16% of them seen just once. The sequenced sample was PBMCs, mostly from graft donor cells, obtained 360 days after TCRalphabeta/CD19-depleted stem cell transplant. These receptors originate from a boy in the first two years of life who had a stem cell transplant for Wiskott-Aldrich syndrome, so the T cells may come from the graft donor. The CDR3 runs from the conserved cysteine through the conserved F or W. The D gene is left open where the match is weak. Size is stated for part of the rows, as once, few or many counts, or as a class when the clone is expanded.

D gene,J gene,V gene,clone size,CDR3 length,CDR3 protein,CDR3 DNA
TRBD2,TRBJ2-2,TRBV5-6,NA,14,CASLAGGPVGELFF,TGTGCCAGCCTAGCGGGAGGGCCTGTCGGGGAGCTGTTTTTT
NA,TRBJ2-3,TRBV24-1,NA,19,CATSDFSSGTPIGADTQYF,TGTGCCACCAGTGATTTCTCCTCCGGGACACCAATAGGGGCAGATACGCAGTATTTT
NA,TRBJ2-2,TRBV4-2,many,15,CASSQGDGDTGELFF,TGTGCCAGCAGCCAAGGTGATGGAGACACCGGGGAGCTGTTTTTT
NA,TRBJ1-5,TRBV28,once,15,CASSLRQGRNQPQHF,TGTGCCAGCAGTTTAAGGCAGGGTCGCAATCAGCCCCAGCATTTT
NA,TRBJ2-6,TRBV15,few,16,CATSSPVLPGANVLTF,TGTGCCACCAGCAGTCCGGTCCTTCCTGGGGCCAACGTCCTGACTTTC
TRBD1,TRBJ2-1,TRBV20-1,NA,14,CSARDLGQYNEQFF,TGCAGTGCTAGGGACCTGGGACAGTACAATGAGCAGTTCTTC
TRBD1,TRBJ1-2,TRBV5-5,few,13,CASSPPQGSGYTF,TGTGCCAGCAGCCCTCCACAGGGGAGCGGCTACACCTTC
NA,TRBJ2-7,TRBV5-6,NA,15,CASSLTEARDYEQYF,TGTGCCAGCAGCTTAACGGAGGCTAGGGACTACGAGCAGTACTTC
NA,TRBJ2-7,TRBV12-3/TRBV12-4,NA,15,CASSHGWGRTYEQYF,TGTGCCAGCAGTCATGGTTGGGGGAGGACCTACGAGCAGTACTTC
NA,TRBJ2-7,TRBV28,NA,17,CASSLPPGLLPSYEQYF,TGTGCCAGCAGTCTTCCCCCGGGACTCTTACCCTCCTACGAGCAGTACTTC
NA,TRBJ2-2,TRBV12-3/TRBV12-4,NA,13,CASKPQRQGELFF,TGTGCCAGCAAACCCCAGAGACAGGGGGAGCTGTTTTTT
NA,TRBJ2-5,TRBV6-5,NA,14,CASSYMGILETQYF,TGTGCCAGCAGTTACATGGGGATTTTAGAGACCCAGTACTTC
NA,TRBJ2-7,TRBV11-2,NA,16,CASSPTVGEKSYEQYF,TGTGCCAGCAGTCCTACGGTAGGAGAAAAAAGCTACGAGCAGTACTTC
NA,TRBJ2-3,TRBV28,NA,15,CASSLSWVPTDTQYF,TGTGCCAGCAGTTTATCCTGGGTACCGACAGATACGCAGTATTTT
TRBD1,TRBJ1-2,TRBV5-1,NA,15,CASSLVGQPADGYTF,TGCGCCAGCAGCTTGGTGGGACAGCCAGCGGATGGCTACACCTTC
NA,TRBJ1-1,TRBV6-5,few,11,CASSYGRKAFF,TGTGCCAGCAGTTACGGGAGGAAAGCTTTCTTT
TRBD2,TRBJ2-1,TRBV6-5,NA,17,CASSYSAGLAAYNEQFF,TGTGCCAGCAGTTACTCGGCGGGACTAGCGGCCTACAATGAGCAGTTCTTC
NA,TRBJ2-7,TRBV12-3/TRBV12-4,NA,14,CASSFVGQLYEQYF,TGTGCCAGCAGTTTTGTCGGACAGCTCTACGAGCAGTACTTC
NA,TRBJ2-5,TRBV4-1,few,14,CASSQKGVGETQYF,TGCGCCAGCAGCCAAAAGGGGGTGGGAGAGACCCAGTACTTC
TRBD1,TRBJ2-6,TRBV10-3,NA,16,CATSGQGEGGANVLTF,TGTGCCACCTCGGGACAGGGGGAAGGTGGGGCCAACGTCCTGACTTTC
NA,TRBJ2-1,TRBV20-1,few,16,CSAREMRVDRYNEQFF,TGCAGTGCTAGAGAAATGAGGGTGGATAGGTACAATGAGCAGTTCTTC
NA,TRBJ2-5,TRBV24-1,many,15,CATSDLSGNQETQYF,TGTGCCACCAGTGATTTGTCAGGGAACCAAGAGACCCAGTACTTC
TRBD2,TRBJ2-5,TRBV20-1,NA,13,CSAPREGQETQYF,TGCAGTGCTCCTAGGGAGGGGCAAGAGACCCAGTACTTC
NA,TRBJ2-7,TRBV6-5,NA,17,CASSYLDLKRRDYEQYF,TGTGCCAGCAGTTACCTTGACCTTAAGCGTAGGGACTACGAGCAGTACTTC
TRBD1,TRBJ1-2,TRBV29-1,few,14,CSVLTYRGKNGYTF,TGCAGCGTACTAACCTACAGGGGGAAGAATGGCTACACCTTC
TRBD1,TRBJ2-7,TRBV4-1,few,16,CASSPDRGRGLYEQYF,TGCGCCAGCAGCCCCGACAGGGGTCGTGGGCTCTACGAGCAGTACTTC
TRBD2,TRBJ2-5,TRBV6-5,NA,15,CASSYSFSGRQTQYF,TGTGCCAGCAGTTACTCGTTTAGCGGGAGGCAGACCCAGTACTTC
NA,TRBJ1-1,TRBV6-5,few,11,CASSTGWAAFF,TGTGCCAGCAGTACAGGGTGGGCAGCTTTCTTT
TRBD1,TRBJ2-5,TRBV25-1,NA,17,CASSDRDRTLSGETQYF,TGTGCCAGCAGTGACCGGGACAGGACCCTTAGCGGAGAGACCCAGTACTTC
NA,TRBJ2-5,TRBV9,few,17,CASSVAPTRQPQETQYF,TGTGCCAGCAGCGTAGCTCCCACGCGACAGCCTCAAGAGACCCAGTACTTC
NA,TRBJ2-7,TRBV6-2/TRBV6-3,NA,11,CASRRGGEQYF,TGTGCCAGCAGGAGAGGGGGCGAGCAGTACTTC
TRBD1,TRBJ2-5,TRBV10-3,NA,13,CAISVTGQETQYF,TGTGCCATCAGTGTGACAGGGCAAGAGACCCAGTACTTC
TRBD1,TRBJ2-7,TRBV5-1,NA,16,CASSFARDRDRYEQYF,TGCGCCAGCAGTTTCGCTCGGGACAGGGACCGATACGAGCAGTACTTC
NA,TRBJ2-2,TRBV6-5,few,15,CASSYFGLHTGELFF,TGTGCCAGCAGTTACTTCGGACTGCATACCGGGGAGCTGTTTTTT
TRBD2,TRBJ2-7,TRBV5-1,few,15,CASSLGLASPYEQYF,TGCGCCAGCAGCTTGGGACTAGCGAGCCCCTACGAGCAGTACTTC
NA,TRBJ2-1,TRBV12-3/TRBV12-4,many,14,CASSFRSGRNEQFF,TGTGCCAGCAGTTTCAGGTCAGGGCGAAATGAGCAGTTCTTC
NA,TRBJ1-5,TRBV6-2/TRBV6-3,few,16,CASSYGGRNSNQPQHF,TGTGCCAGCAGTTACGGGGGACGGAATAGCAATCAGCCCCAGCATTTT
NA,TRBJ2-7,TRBV7-2,NA,13,CASSSKVPYEQYF,TGTGCCAGCAGCTCCAAGGTCCCCTACGAGCAGTACTTC
TRBD1,TRBJ2-5,TRBV6-5,few,15,CASSSHRGGKETQYF,TGTGCCAGCAGTTCCCACAGGGGTGGGAAAGAGACCCAGTACTTC
NA,TRBJ2-7,TRBV18,few,14,CASSGLPGQSEQYF,TGTGCCAGCTCAGGATTACCGGGACAAAGCGAGCAGTACTTC
NA,TRBJ2-3,TRBV5-6,few,17,CASRYRQRPPWTDTQYF,TGTGCCAGCAGATATAGACAGCGCCCTCCGTGGACAGATACGCAGTATTTT
TRBD2,TRBJ2-1,TRBV5-1,NA,15,CASSWTSGRVNEQFF,TGCGCCAGCAGCTGGACTAGCGGGAGGGTAAATGAGCAGTTCTTC
NA,TRBJ1-2,TRBV29-1,few,13,CSADSTSPYGYTF,TGCAGCGCGGACAGCACCTCCCCATATGGCTACACCTTC
TRBD2,TRBJ2-1,TRBV29-1,NA,18,CSVAGLAGGRRSYNEQFF,TGCAGCGTGGCCGGACTAGCGGGGGGGAGAAGGTCCTACAATGAGCAGTTCTTC
NA,TRBJ2-7,TRBV3-1,NA,13,CASSQVVGFEQYF,TGTGCCAGCAGCCAAGTCGTCGGATTCGAGCAGTACTTC
NA,TRBJ2-5,TRBV3-1,few,13,CASSQAGRETQYF,TGTGCCAGCAGCCAAGCGGGGCGAGAGACCCAGTACTTC
NA,TRBJ2-3,TRBV24-1,few,15,CATSDPPQGVDTQYF,TGTGCCACCAGTGATCCCCCACAGGGAGTGGATACGCAGTATTTT
NA,TRBJ2-3,TRBV10-3,NA,12,CAIRGWGDTQYF,TGTGCCATCAGAGGGTGGGGAGATACGCAGTATTTT
NA,TRBJ2-7,TRBV12-3/TRBV12-4,NA,14,CASSLKTIAYEQYF,TGTGCCAGCAGTCTTAAGACAATTGCCTACGAGCAGTACTTC
TRBD2,TRBJ2-1,TRBV5-5,few,15,CASSERTSGRGEQFF,TGTGCCAGCAGCGAGAGGACTAGCGGGAGAGGAGAGCAGTTCTTC
TRBD2,TRBJ2-7,TRBV18,NA,13,CASSPGKTSGDWF,TGTGCCAGCTCACCCGGTAAGACTAGCGGGGACTGGTTC
TRBD1,TRBJ1-5,TRBV24-1,few,15,CATSDSGQGNQPQHF,TGTGCCACCAGTGATTCGGGACAGGGGAATCAGCCCCAGCATTTT
NA,TRBJ2-3,TRBV11-2,few,15,CASSLVGAAWDTQYF,TGTGCCAGCAGCTTAGTCGGGGCTGCTTGGGATACGCAGTATTTT